This is a list of T cell receptor beta chains from one sample in a study of T cell responses to AZD1222 COVID-19 vaccine. Only in-frame clones appear in the TCRdb table, and some are missing; sequencing was by immunoSEQ multiplex PCR. Of about 120,000 clones listed, around 90% are singletons. The sample here was peripheral blood, taken 28 days after the second dose of the MenACWY control vaccine. The receptor set was obtained from an adult who received the MenACWY meningococcal vaccine as a control. The CDR3 runs from the conserved cysteine through the conserved F or W. The order of the fields is J gene, V gene, clone size, D gene, CDR3 DNA, CDR3 protein. The D gene is left open where the match is weak. Size tells how often a clone was seen (once, few, many) or the class of an expanded clone, and some rows leave it out.

j_gene: TRBJ2-7
v_gene: TRBV11-2
abundance: -
d_gene: -
CDR3nt: TGTGCCAGCAGCTCTCTGCGGTTTTCCGAGCAGTACTTC
CDR3aa: CASSSLRFSEQYF

j_gene: TRBJ2-1
v_gene: TRBV6-5
abundance: -
d_gene: TRBD2
CDR3nt: TGTGCCAGCAGTTACTCTAGCGGGGGCTACAATGAGCAGTTCTTC
CDR3aa: CASSYSSGGYNEQFF

j_gene: TRBJ2-1
v_gene: TRBV7-3
abundance: once
d_gene: -
CDR3nt: TGTGCCAGCAGCTTAGGCAACAATGAGCAGTTCTTC
CDR3aa: CASSLGNNEQFF

j_gene: TRBJ1-2
v_gene: TRBV19
abundance: -
d_gene: -
CDR3nt: TGTGCCAGTAGTATTAGACTGAACTATGGCTACACCTTC
CDR3aa: CASSIRLNYGYTF

j_gene: TRBJ1-5
v_gene: TRBV19
abundance: few
d_gene: TRBD1
CDR3nt: TGTGCCAGTAGTATGGGCAGGGGGCAATTGAAGCCCCAGCATTTT
CDR3aa: CASSMGRGQLKPQHF

j_gene: TRBJ1-4
v_gene: TRBV28
abundance: -
d_gene: TRBD1
CDR3nt: TGTGCCAGCAGTTCGGACAGGGAAAAACTGTTTTTT
CDR3aa: CASSSDREKLFF

j_gene: TRBJ2-2
v_gene: TRBV3-1/TRBV3-2
abundance: -
d_gene: -
CDR3nt: TGTGCCAGCAGCCAAGATCGTGGGAGAAAGACCGGGGAGCTGTTTTTT
CDR3aa: CASSQDRGRKTGELFF

j_gene: TRBJ2-1
v_gene: TRBV6-5
abundance: once
d_gene: TRBD1
CDR3nt: TGTGCCAGCAGTCCATGGACAGGGGGCAATGAGCAGTTCTTC
CDR3aa: CASSPWTGGNEQFF

j_gene: TRBJ2-4
v_gene: TRBV28
abundance: -
d_gene: TRBD1
CDR3nt: TGTGCCAGCAGCCGACAGGGGGCCGTAGCCAAAAACATTCAGTACTTC
CDR3aa: CASSRQGAVAKNIQYF

j_gene: TRBJ1-1
v_gene: TRBV30
abundance: once
d_gene: -
CDR3nt: TGTGCCCGGGATAACTCGGGGGGGCTGAGACTACGGAACACTGAAGCTTTCTTT
CDR3aa: CARDNSGGLRLRNTEAFF

j_gene: TRBJ2-7
v_gene: TRBV6-5
abundance: -
d_gene: TRBD2
CDR3nt: TGTGCCAGCAGTTCTACTAGCGGCGAGCAGTACTTC
CDR3aa: CASSSTSGEQYF

j_gene: TRBJ2-2
v_gene: TRBV7-2
abundance: once
d_gene: TRBD1
CDR3nt: TGTGCCAGCAGCTTAGTTCTGTCAGGGGGTCGGAACACCGGGGAGCTGTTTTTT
CDR3aa: CASSLVLSGGRNTGELFF